Presented here are 23 T cell receptor beta chains from one specimen sequenced in a study of beta chain features in type 1 diabetes. Overall study results and limits: Across all four CD4+ subsets, people with type 1 diabetes showed modestly shorter TCRB CDR3s.

The whole isolated RNA underwent reverse transcription, so sequencing captured expressed TCRB transcripts. Measured with immunoSEQ multiplex PCR; TCRdb has only the in-frame clones, and not every one. Among 500,000 to 650,000 clones listed, over 10% were seen once. No antigens are known for them. The sample taken for sequencing was naive CD4+ T cells from blood. The source of these receptors is a man aged 25-40 years with type 1 diabetes.

The chain is built from TRBV4-2 and TRBJ2-7; 13 bases match TRBD2. With V trimmed by 2 bases and J by 2 bases, 9 bases remained unmatched. The CDR3 totals 18 residues. Per the germline V gene, CDR1 is LGHNA and CDR2 is YNFKEQ. The CDR3 nucleotides read TGTGCCAGCAGCCAACAGACTAGCGGGGGGTCCTACCCCTACGAGCAGTACTTC. Protein: CASSQQTSGGSYPYEQYF.

A word on this clone: Distinct nucleotide sequences in the sample also encode this CDR3. The rearrangement uses TRBV7-9 and TRBJ2-1; no reliable D call. The CDR3 has 11 amino acids. Germline V CDR1 and CDR2: SEHNR, FQNEAQ (reference sequence). V dropped 1 base and J dropped 5 bases, with 0 bases sitting between them. This chain's CDR3 is CASSLDNEQFF. The CDR3 nucleotides read TGTGCCAGCAGCTTAGACAATGAGCAGTTCTTC.

The V call is TRBV7-2, the J call TRBJ1-1; D not certain. The CDR3 loop spans 13 amino acids. The V gene lost 6 bases and the J gene lost 1 base, with 9 bases spanning the gap. Germline CDR1 and CDR2: SGHTA and FQGNSA. The CDR3 protein is CASSYTENTEAFF. As DNA, the CDR3 is TGTGCCAGCAGTTACACGGAGAACACTGAAGCTTTCTTT.

This clone appeared a few times. The rearrangement joins TRBV19 to TRBJ1-5, with a tentative D call TRBD1 (6 bases). The ends were cut back, 3 bases at V and 5 bases at J, with 11 bases in the middle. The CDR3 is made up of 14 amino acids. Germline CDR1 is LNHDA and CDR2 is SQIVND (reference sequence). The CDR3 here is CASSIDRYDQPQHF. The CDR3 DNA follows: TGTGCCAGTAGTATCGACAGGTACGATCAGCCCCAGCATTTT.

The genes are TRBV7-2 and TRBJ2-4; unclear D gene. The length of the CDR3 is 14 residues. The germline gives CDR1 SGHTA, CDR2 FQGNSA. V lost 3 bases and J lost 5, with 11 bases in between. DNA for the CDR3: TGTGCCAGCAGCTTCGTGACACGTGAAAACATTCAGTACTTC. It codes for CASSFVTRENIQYF.

A few counts support this clone. The rearrangement joins TRBV15 to TRBJ2-3; TRBD1 agrees at 10 bases. The CDR3 runs to 17 residues. The J segment lost 5 bases and the V segment lost 0 bases, leaving 8 bases of the junction unmatched. CDR1 and CDR2 from the germline V gene are LNHNV and YYDKDF (reference sequence). CDR3 sequence: CATSRDAGGQGVDTQYF. The CDR3 DNA sequence: TGTGCCACCAGCAGAGATGCCGGCGGACAGGGGGTAGATACGCAGTATTTT.

The V call is TRBV10-1, the J call TRBJ2-3; D might be TRBD1 or TRBD2, each matching 5 bases. The CDR3 is made up of 17 amino acids. V lost 0 bases and J lost 5, with 18 bases in between. The germline CDR1 and CDR2 sequences are WNHNN and SYGVQD (reference sequence). CDR3 in amino acids: CASSESVGTPYQDTQYF. The CDR3, as DNA: TGCGCCAGCAGTGAGTCGGTGGGGACCCCGTACCAAGATACGCAGTATTTT.

This clone was counted only a few times. The chain couples TRBV7-3 to TRBJ1-2; 7 bases agree with TRBD1. J lost 8 bases, V lost 4 bases, and 4 bases had no gene match. Germline loops: CDR1 SGHTA, CDR2 FQGTGA. The length of the CDR3 is 12 residues. In nucleotides, the CDR3 is TGTGCCAGCAGCTCCACAGGGGAAGGCTACACCTTC. This sequence encodes CASSSTGEGYTF.

The chain couples TRBV5-1 to TRBJ1-2; D unresolved. Germline V gives CDR1 SGHRS, CDR2 YFSETQ. With 0 bases removed from V and 0 bases from J, the gap between germline ends came to 9 bases. This CDR3 spans 15 amino acids. This CDR3 is CASSLEVFPNYGYTF. The CDR3 DNA is TGCGCCAGCAGCTTGGAGGTTTTTCCTAACTATGGCTACACCTTC.

This clone occurred a few times. V usage is TRBV30 and J usage is TRBJ1-2; D not resolved. Germline V CDR1 and CDR2: GTSNPN, SVGIG (reference sequence). The CDR3 is 12 residues long. The V and J ends lost 3 bases and 9 bases respectively, with 14 bases between them. The CDR3 DNA is TGTGCCTGGAGCCCGTCCCGGACGAGCTACACCTTC. It codes for CAWSPSRTSYTF.

The chain has TRBV6-6 and TRBJ2-7; no definite D call. The germline gives CDR1 MNHNY, CDR2 SVGAGI (reference sequence). V lost 7 bases to trimming and J lost 4 bases, with 23 bases between them. The CDR3 is 16 amino acids. CDR3 sequence (DNA): TGTGCCAGCAAGTTATCGGTCAGTGTATCTCCTTACGAGCAGTACTTC. This sequence encodes CASKLSVSVSPYEQYF.

The chain uses TRBV9 and TRBJ2-1, with a weak D call TRBD2 (5 bases). The CDR3 is made up of 20 amino acids. Germline CDR1 reads SGDLS; CDR2 reads YYNGEE. Deletions cut 3 bases from V and 0 bases from J, with 25 bases between. The DNA of the CDR3 is TGTGCCAGCAGCGAGAGGGCCGGGTACCGGACGGTTAGCTCCTACAATGAGCAGTTCTTC. Residues: CASSERAGYRTVSSYNEQFF.

Only a few counts were recorded for this clone. V is TRBV6-6 and J is TRBJ2-5; D might be TRBD2 (6 bases). CDR3 length: 13 residues. With 4 bases removed from V and 2 bases from J, the gap between germline ends came to 8 bases. Germline assignment: CDR1 MNHNY and CDR2 SVGAGI (reference sequence). CDR3: CASSWREQETQYF. In DNA, the CDR3 is TGTGCCAGCAGTTGGAGGGAGCAAGAGACCCAGTACTTC.

This clone has a handful of counts. The chain couples TRBV5-6 to TRBJ2-5; D perhaps matches TRBD2 (6 bases). Germline V lookup: CDR1 SGHDT, CDR2 YYEEEE. The CDR3 is 13 residues long. Trimming pared 4 bases from V and 5 bases from J, leaving 12 bases between. The CDR3 nucleotides read TGTGCCAGCAGCCCGACTAGTTTGGAGACCCAGTACTTC. Amino acid sequence: CASSPTSLETQYF.

There are a few counts of this clone. This chain links TRBV7-9 with TRBJ1-5, with D unresolved. This CDR3 spans 16 amino acids. Trimming took 1 base from V and 0 from J, leaving 10 bases between them. In germline, CDR1 is SEHNR, CDR2 FQNEAQ (reference sequence). CDR3 sequence: CASSLGDSSSNQPQHF. The CDR3 region has the DNA TGTGCCAGCAGCTTAGGCGACTCGAGTAGCAATCAGCCCCAGCATTTT.

This clone has more than one count but fewer than ten. The rearrangement links TRBV7-2 to TRBJ2-1; D is unclear. CDR3 length: 13 residues. Germline assignment: CDR1 SGHTA and CDR2 FQGNSA. The V and J ends lost 8 bases and 7 bases respectively, with 15 bases between them. The CDR3 is CASSVSRKNEQFF. DNA for the CDR3: TGTGCCAGCTCCGTTAGTAGGAAGAATGAGCAGTTCTTC.

This clone was counted a few times. The V and J genes are TRBV6-5 and TRBJ2-4, with D possibly being TRBD2 (6 bases). V lost 6 bases, J lost 3 bases, and 15 bases lay in between. Germline loops: CDR1 MNHEY, CDR2 SVGAGI. The CDR3 is 15 amino acids. Here the CDR3 reads CASSPAGGGKNIQYF. The CDR3 nucleotides are TGTGCCAGCAGCCCCGCCGGGGGTGGCAAAAACATTCAGTACTTC.

This clone was counted between two and nine times. Different DNA sequences within this sample yield the same CDR3. The chain employs TRBV5-1 and TRBJ2-3; 7 positions agree with TRBD1. Germline lookup yields CDR1 SGHRS and CDR2 YFSETQ. J lost 1 base, V lost 2 bases, and 4 bases had no gene match. This CDR3 has 15 amino acids. The CDR3 coding sequence is TGCGCCAGCAGCTTCGGAGACAGGGGCACAGATACGCAGTATTTT. This encodes CASSFGDRGTDTQYF.

In the case of this clone: The same CDR3 can be traced to other DNA sequences in this sample. The chain links TRBV20-1 to TRBJ2-5; D is unclear. This CDR3 contains 10 residues. Trimming cost V 3 bases and J 5 bases, with 4 bases left between them. From germline, CDR1 is DFQATT and CDR2 SNEGSKA (reference sequence). The DNA for the CDR3 is TGCAGTGCTAGGGAGGAGACCCAGTACTTC. It specifies CSAREETQYF.

The V call is TRBV4-3, the J call TRBJ2-2; a possible D gene is TRBD1 (7 bases). Germline CDR1 reads LGHNA; CDR2 reads YSLEER. The V and J ends lost 1 base and 1 base respectively, with 13 bases between them. The CDR3 runs to 17 residues. CDR3 sequence: CASSQAGGGWNTGELFF. In nucleotides, the CDR3 is TGCGCCAGCAGCCAAGCTGGAGGGGGCTGGAACACCGGGGAGCTGTTTTTT.

V and J are TRBV7-2 and TRBJ2-7; D is unresolved. Trimming stripped 4 bases from V and 2 bases from J, with 9 bases between. The CDR3 has 13 residues. Germline V gives CDR1 SGHTA, CDR2 FQGNSA. CDR3 nucleotides: TGTGCCAGCAGCTCCCAAACAACCTACGAGCAGTACTTC. It yields the protein CASSSQTTYEQYF.

The V call is TRBV7-2, the J call TRBJ2-5, with 11 bases matching TRBD2. The length of the CDR3 is 17 residues. Germline values: CDR1 SGHTA, CDR2 FQGNSA. The trim removed 0 bases at V and 5 bases at J, leaving 8 bases unmatched. The CDR3 protein is CASSLAPGASGGETQYF. The DNA for the CDR3 is TGTGCCAGCAGCTTAGCCCCAGGGGCTAGCGGGGGGGAGACCCAGTACTTC.

This clone was counted a few times. The J gene is TRBJ2-5, the V gene TRBV25-1; 7 positions match TRBD1. The ends lost 7 bases at V and 1 base at J; junction bases unmatched: 3. Per the germline V gene, CDR1 is MGHDK and CDR2 is SYGVNS. CDR3 size: 13 residues. The CDR3 nucleotides read TGTGCCAGCAAAGGGGACAGCCAAGAGACCCAGTACTTC. Its protein is CASKGDSQETQYF.